This TCR beta chain stems from a study of technical replicates of blood from a few donors (dated by TCRdb to about 2017). V and J are trimmed by 10 bases and 5 bases, and the gene matches miss 16 bases of the junction. Its CDR3 holds 16 amino acids, cysteine through phenylalanine. Only the CDR3 portion is preserved as DNA: 48 bases, with reading frame beginning at the first base. Taken from the germline V gene (reference sequence), the CDR1 and CDR2 loops are LNHDA and SQIVND. This clone was found once. Its antigen remains undetermined. It has no much larger one-base neighbor in the sample; base qualities were not kept. Library preparation employed the immunoSEQ multiplex PCR assay. Imported from immuneACCESS, the table was reduced by TCRdb to in-frame sequences with V and J called. These copies leave out some clones; in studies compared against another copy, an unresolved V gene accounts for under half, and the cause of the remainder is not known. In all, the sample holds tens of thousands of clones, and 93% of those were seen once. The ten largest clonotypes hold 0.2% to 0.25% of the sample.

Specimen: T cells isolated from PBMCs. The rearranged segments are TRBV19 and TRBJ1-4, with TRBD1 matching 7 junction bases. This clonotype originated in a human donor in good health. For the CDR3, the sequence is CATTPPGTDRNEKLFF. The sequenced DNA: TGTGCCACGACACCGCCTGGGACAGACCGAAATGAAAAACTGTTTTTT. With the rest looked up from the reference TRBV19 and TRBJ1-4 genes rather than sequenced, the full variable domain is DGGITQSPKYLFRKEGQNVTLSCEQNLNHDAMYWYRQDPGQGLRLIYYSQIVNDFQKGDIAEGYSVSREKKESFPLTVTSAQKNPTAFYLCATTPPGTDRNEKLFFGSGTQLSVL.